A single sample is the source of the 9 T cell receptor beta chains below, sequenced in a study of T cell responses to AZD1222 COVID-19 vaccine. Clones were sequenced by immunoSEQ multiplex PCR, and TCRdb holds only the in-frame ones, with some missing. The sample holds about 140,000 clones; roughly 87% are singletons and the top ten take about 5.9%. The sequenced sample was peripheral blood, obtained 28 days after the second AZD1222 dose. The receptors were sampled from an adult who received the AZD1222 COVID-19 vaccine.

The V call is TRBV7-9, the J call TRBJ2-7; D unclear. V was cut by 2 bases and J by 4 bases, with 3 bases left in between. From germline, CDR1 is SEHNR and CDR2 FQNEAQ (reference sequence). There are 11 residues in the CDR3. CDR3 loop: CASSLLYEQYF. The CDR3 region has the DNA TGTGCCAGCAGCTTACTATACGAGCAGTACTTC.

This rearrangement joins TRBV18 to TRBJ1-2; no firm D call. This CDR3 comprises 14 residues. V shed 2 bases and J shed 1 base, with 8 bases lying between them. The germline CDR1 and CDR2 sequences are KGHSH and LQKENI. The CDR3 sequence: CASSPSSLNYGYTF. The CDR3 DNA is TGTGCCAGCTCACCATCCTCCCTTAACTATGGCTACACCTTC.

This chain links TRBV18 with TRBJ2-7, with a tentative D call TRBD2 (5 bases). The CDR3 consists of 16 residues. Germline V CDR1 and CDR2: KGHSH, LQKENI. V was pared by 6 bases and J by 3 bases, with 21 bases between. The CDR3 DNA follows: TGTGCCAGCTCCCGACAACTAGTCAATATGGGCTACGAGCAGTACTTC. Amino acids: CASSRQLVNMGYEQYF. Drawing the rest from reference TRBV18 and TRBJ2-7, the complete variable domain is NAGVMQNPRHLVRRRGQEARLRCSPMKGHSHVYWYRQLPEEGLKFMVYLQKENIIDESGMPKERFSAEFPKEGPSILRIQQVVRGDSAAYFCASSRQLVNMGYEQYFGPGTRLTVT.

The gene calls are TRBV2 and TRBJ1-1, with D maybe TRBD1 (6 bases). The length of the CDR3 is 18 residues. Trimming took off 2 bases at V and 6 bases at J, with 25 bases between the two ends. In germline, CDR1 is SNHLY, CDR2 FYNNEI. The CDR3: CASSEKSRQISGGSEAFF. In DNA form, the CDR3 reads TGTGCCAGCAGTGAAAAATCCCGTCAGATCAGCGGGGGCTCTGAAGCTTTCTTT.

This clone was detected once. CDR3 nucleotides: TGCGCCAGCAGCCAAGTGGCCCCGGGACTAGCGGGCACAGATACGCAGTATTTT. It specifies CASSQVAPGLAGTDTQYF. This chain joins TRBV4-3 and TRBJ2-3; 11 bases match TRBD2. This CDR3 spans 18 amino acids. V trimming: 1 base; J trimming: 1 base; junction bases outside the gene matches: 7. Germline V gives CDR1 LGHNA, CDR2 YSLEER.

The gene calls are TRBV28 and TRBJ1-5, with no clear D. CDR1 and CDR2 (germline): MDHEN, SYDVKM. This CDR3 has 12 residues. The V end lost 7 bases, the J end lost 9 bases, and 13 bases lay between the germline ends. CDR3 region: CASTLPSWPQHF. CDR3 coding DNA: TGTGCCAGCACCCTACCTTCTTGGCCCCAGCATTTT.

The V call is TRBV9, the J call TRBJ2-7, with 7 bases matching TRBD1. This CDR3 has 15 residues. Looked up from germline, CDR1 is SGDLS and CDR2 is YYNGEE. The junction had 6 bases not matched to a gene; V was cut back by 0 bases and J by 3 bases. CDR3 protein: CASSVGQGELYEQYF. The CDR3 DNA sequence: TGTGCCAGCAGCGTAGGTCAGGGGGAGCTCTACGAGCAGTACTTC.

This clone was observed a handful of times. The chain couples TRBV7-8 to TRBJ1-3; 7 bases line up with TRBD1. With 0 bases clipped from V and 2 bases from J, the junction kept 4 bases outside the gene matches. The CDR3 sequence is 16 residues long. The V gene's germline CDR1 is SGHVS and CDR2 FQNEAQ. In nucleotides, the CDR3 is TGTGCCAGCAGCTTAGCTCCAGGGGGGGCTGGAAACACCATATATTTT. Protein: CASSLAPGGAGNTIYF.

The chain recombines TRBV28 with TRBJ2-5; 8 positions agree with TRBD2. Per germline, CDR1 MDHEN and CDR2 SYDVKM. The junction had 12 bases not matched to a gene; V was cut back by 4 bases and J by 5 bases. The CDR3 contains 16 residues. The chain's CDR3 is CASSSGTRSLGETQYF. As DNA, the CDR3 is TGTGCCAGCAGTTCCGGGACTAGGTCCTTGGGTGAGACCCAGTACTTC.